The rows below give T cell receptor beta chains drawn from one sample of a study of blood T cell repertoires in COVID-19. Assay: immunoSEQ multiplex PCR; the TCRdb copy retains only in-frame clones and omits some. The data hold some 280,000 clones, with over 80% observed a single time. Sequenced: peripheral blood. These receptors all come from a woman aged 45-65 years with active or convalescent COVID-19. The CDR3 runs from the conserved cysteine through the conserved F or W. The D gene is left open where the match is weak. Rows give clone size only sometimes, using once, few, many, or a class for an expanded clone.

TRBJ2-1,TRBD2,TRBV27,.,CASTRSAGGRDEQFF,TGTGCCAGCACCCGATCGGCGGGTGGGAGGGATGAGCAGTTCTTC
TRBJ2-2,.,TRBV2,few,CASRRENTGELFF,TGTGCCAGCCGGCGGGAGAACACCGGGGAGCTGTTTTTT
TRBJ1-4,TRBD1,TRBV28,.,CASSEGGQVNEKLFF,TGTGCCAGCAGTGAAGGGGGACAGGTTAATGAAAAACTGTTTTTT
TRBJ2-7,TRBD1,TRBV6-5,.,CASRGTGQYEQYF,TGTGCCAGCAGGGGGACAGGGCAATACGAGCAGTACTTC
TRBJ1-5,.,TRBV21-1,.,CASRDPGQGNQPQHF,TGTGCCAGCAGAGATCCGGGACAGGGGAATCAGCCCCAGCATTTT
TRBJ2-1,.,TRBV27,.,CASSSTAYNEQFF,TGTGCCAGCAGTTCGACAGCGTACAATGAGCAGTTCTTC
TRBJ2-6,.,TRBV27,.,CASSSNHRAGANVLTF,TGTGCCAGCAGTTCCAATCACAGGGCTGGGGCCAACGTCCTGACTTTC
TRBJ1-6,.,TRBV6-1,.,CASSEADNKNSPLHF,TGTGCCAGCAGTGAAGCCGACAACAAGAATTCACCCCTCCACTTT
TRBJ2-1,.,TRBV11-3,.,CASSPSGGAYNEQFF,TGTGCCAGCAGCCCCAGCGGCGGGGCCTACAATGAGCAGTTCTTC
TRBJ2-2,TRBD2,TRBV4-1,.,CASRGRGGNLLANTGELFF,TGCGCCAGCCGCGGGAGGGGGGGAAATTTGCTCGCGAACACCGGGGAGCTGTTTTTT
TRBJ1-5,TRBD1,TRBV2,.,CASSEDRVNQPQHF,TGTGCCAGCAGCGAAGACAGGGTTAATCAGCCCCAGCATTTT
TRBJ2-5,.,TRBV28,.,CASSSPTGGETQYF,TGTGCCAGCAGTTCCCCCACGGGCGGGGAGACCCAGTACTTC
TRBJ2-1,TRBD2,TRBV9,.,CASSVDNSGSDEQFF,TGTGCCAGCAGCGTAGATAATAGCGGGAGCGATGAGCAGTTCTTC
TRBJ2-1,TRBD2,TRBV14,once,CASSQEQLASGSINEQFF,TGTGCCAGCAGCCAAGAGCAGTTGGCTAGCGGGAGTATCAATGAGCAGTTCTTC
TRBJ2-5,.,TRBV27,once,CASSTWGGQETQYF,TGTGCCAGCAGTACCTGGGGCGGCCAAGAGACCCAGTACTTC
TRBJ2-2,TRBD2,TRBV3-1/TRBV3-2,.,CASSQVRTSANTGELFF,TGTGCCAGCAGCCAAGTCCGGACTAGCGCGAACACCGGGGAGCTGTTTTTT
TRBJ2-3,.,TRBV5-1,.,CASSLEGSGDTQYF,TGCGCCAGCAGCTTGGAGGGGTCCGGTGATACGCAGTATTTT
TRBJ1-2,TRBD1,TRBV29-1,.,CSAVTGDYGYTF,TGCAGCGCCGTGACAGGGGACTATGGCTACACCTTC
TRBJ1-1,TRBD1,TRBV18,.,CASSYGQGAISEAFF,TGTGCCAGCTCGTACGGACAGGGGGCCATATCTGAAGCTTTCTTT
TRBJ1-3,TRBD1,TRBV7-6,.,CASSPRDRGSGNTIYF,TGTGCCAGCAGCCCCCGGGACAGGGGTTCTGGAAACACCATATATTTT
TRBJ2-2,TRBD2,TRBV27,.,CASSFGLAGGPTGELFF,TGTGCCAGCAGTTTCGGACTAGCGGGAGGGCCGACCGGGGAGCTGTTTTTT
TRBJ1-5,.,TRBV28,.,CASSPQYSNQPQHF,TGTGCCAGCAGCCCTCAGTATAGCAATCAGCCCCAGCATTTT
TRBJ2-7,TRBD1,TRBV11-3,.,CASSPGDSSYEQYF,TGTGCCAGCAGCCCAGGGGACAGCTCCTACGAGCAGTACTTC
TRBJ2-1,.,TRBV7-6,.,CASSLKSPTSSYNEQFF,TGTGCCAGCAGCTTAAAATCCCCGACAAGCTCCTACAATGAGCAGTTCTTC
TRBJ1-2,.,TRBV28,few,CASTAGTGYTF,TGTGCCAGCACCGCGGGCACTGGCTACACCTTC
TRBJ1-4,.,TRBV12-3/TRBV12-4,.,CASSLNQGEKLFF,TGTGCCAGCAGTTTAAACCAGGGTGAAAAACTGTTTTTT
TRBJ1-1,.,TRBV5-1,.,CASSGGDWQTIMNTEAFF,TGCGCCAGCAGCGGGGGGGACTGGCAGACGATTATGAACACTGAAGCTTTCTTT
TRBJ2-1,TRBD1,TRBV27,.,CASRTATGIVYNEQFF,TGTGCCAGCAGAACCGCGACAGGGATTGTCTACAATGAGCAGTTCTTC
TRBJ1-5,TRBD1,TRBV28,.,CASSSLHLRQGSGIDNQPQHF,TGTGCCAGCAGTTCCCTACACCTCCGACAGGGGTCAGGAATAGACAATCAGCCCCAGCATTTT
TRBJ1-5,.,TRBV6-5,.,CASSSLGGNQPQHF,TGTGCCAGCAGTAGCCTCGGGGGGAATCAGCCCCAGCATTTT
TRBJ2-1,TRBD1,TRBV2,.,CASNRDRGAGMQFF,TGTGCCAGCAACCGGGACAGGGGGGCCGGGATGCAGTTCTTC
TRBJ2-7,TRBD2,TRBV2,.,CASRRAGAYEQYF,TGTGCCAGCAGAAGGGCGGGAGCCTACGAGCAGTACTTC
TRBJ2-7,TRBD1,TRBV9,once,CASSVGTDIIYEQYF,TGTGCCAGCAGCGTGGGGACAGATATAATCTACGAGCAGTACTTC
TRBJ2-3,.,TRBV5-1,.,CASSFQTAALITDTQYF,TGCGCCAGCAGCTTCCAGACAGCCGCTTTAATCACAGATACGCAGTATTTT
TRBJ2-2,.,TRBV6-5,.,CASTGGDANTGELFF,TGTGCCAGCACAGGCGGGGACGCGAACACCGGGGAGCTGTTTTTT
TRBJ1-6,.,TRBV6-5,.,CASSRSSLNNSPLHF,TGTGCCAGCAGCCGCAGTAGCCTCAACAATTCACCCCTCCACTTT
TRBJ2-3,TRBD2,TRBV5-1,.,CASSLGWTSVRTDTQYF,TGCGCCAGCAGCTTGGGATGGACTAGCGTTCGGACAGATACGCAGTATTTT
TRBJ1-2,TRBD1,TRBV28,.,CASTGQGTRGSGYTF,TGTGCCAGTACCGGACAGGGGACCCGGGGGAGTGGCTACACCTTC
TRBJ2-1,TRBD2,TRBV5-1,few,CASSSLPSGTYNEQFF,TGCGCCAGCAGCTCGCTACCTAGCGGGACTTACAATGAGCAGTTCTTC
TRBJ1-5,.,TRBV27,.,CASSLSAQNQPQHF,TGTGCCAGCAGTTTGTCGGCACAGAATCAGCCCCAGCATTTT
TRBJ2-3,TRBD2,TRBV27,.,CASRRAGVDTQYF,TGTGCCAGCAGGAGAGCGGGGGTGGATACGCAGTATTTT
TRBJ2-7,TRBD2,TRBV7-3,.,CASSLTPSGEFYEQYF,TGTGCCAGCAGCTTAACTCCTAGCGGGGAATTCTACGAGCAGTACTTC
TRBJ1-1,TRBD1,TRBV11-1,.,CASSLETGGTEAFF,TGTGCCAGCAGCTTGGAGACAGGGGGCACTGAAGCTTTCTTT